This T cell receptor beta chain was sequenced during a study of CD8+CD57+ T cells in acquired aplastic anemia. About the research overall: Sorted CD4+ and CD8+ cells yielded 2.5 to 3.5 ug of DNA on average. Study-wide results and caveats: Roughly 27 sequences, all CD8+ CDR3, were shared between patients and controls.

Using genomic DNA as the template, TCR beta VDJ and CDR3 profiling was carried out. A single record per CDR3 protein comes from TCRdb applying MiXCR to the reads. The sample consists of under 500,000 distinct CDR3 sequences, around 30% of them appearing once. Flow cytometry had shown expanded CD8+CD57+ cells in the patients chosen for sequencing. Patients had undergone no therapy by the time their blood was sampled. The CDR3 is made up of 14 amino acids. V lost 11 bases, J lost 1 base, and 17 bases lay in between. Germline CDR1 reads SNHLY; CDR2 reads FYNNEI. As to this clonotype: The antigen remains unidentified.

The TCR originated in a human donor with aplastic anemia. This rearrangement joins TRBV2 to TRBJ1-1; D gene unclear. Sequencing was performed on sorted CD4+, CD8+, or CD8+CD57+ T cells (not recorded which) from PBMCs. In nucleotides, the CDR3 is TGTGCCTGGTACTCCCTCGGACGGAACACTGAAGCTTTCTTT. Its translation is CAWYSLGRNTEAFF.